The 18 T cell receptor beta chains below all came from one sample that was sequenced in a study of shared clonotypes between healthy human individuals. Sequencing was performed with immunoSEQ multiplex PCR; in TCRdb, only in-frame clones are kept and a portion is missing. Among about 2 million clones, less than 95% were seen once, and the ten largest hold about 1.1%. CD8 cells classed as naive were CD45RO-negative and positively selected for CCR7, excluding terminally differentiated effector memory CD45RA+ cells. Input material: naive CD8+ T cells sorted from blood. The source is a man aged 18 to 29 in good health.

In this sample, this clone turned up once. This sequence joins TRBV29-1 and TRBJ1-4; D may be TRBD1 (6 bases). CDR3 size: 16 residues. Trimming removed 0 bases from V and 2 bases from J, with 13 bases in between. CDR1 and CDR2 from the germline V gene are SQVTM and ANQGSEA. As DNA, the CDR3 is TGCAGCGTTGAAGATTTCAGGGGATCGACTAATGAAAAACTGTTTTTT. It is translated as CSVEDFRGSTNEKLFF.

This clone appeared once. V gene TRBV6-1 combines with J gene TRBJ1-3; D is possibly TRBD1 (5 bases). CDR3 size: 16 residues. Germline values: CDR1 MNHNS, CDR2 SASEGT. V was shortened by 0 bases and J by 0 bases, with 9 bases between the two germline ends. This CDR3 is CASSEAQGLSGNTIYF. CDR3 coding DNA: TGTGCCAGCAGTGAAGCCCAGGGCCTCTCTGGAAACACCATATATTTT.

DNA of the CDR3: TGTGCCTGGAGCCTGGGGGGGCTAGCGCTCTACAATGAGCAGTTCTTC. Amino acid sequence: CAWSLGGLALYNEQFF. The chain uses TRBV30 and TRBJ2-1; D may be TRBD2 (7 bases). CDR1 is GTSNPN, CDR2 SVGIG, per germline (reference sequence). Between the trimmed V and J ends, which lost 3 bases and 3 bases, there was a span of 18 bases. The CDR3 is made up of 16 amino acids.

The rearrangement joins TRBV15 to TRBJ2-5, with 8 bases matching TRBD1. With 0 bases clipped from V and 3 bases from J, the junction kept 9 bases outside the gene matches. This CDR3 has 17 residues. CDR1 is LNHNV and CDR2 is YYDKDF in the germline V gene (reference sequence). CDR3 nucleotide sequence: TGTGCCACCAGCAGAGATCGGACAGGGAGTGAGGAAGAGACCCAGTACTTC. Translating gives CATSRDRTGSEEETQYF.

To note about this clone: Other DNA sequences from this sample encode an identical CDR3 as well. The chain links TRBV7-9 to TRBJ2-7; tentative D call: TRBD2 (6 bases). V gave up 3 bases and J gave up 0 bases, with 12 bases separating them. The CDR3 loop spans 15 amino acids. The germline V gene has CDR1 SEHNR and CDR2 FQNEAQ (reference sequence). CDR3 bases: TGTGCCAGCAGCTTGTCCGGGGGAAGCTCCTACGAGCAGTACTTC. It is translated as CASSLSGGSSYEQYF.

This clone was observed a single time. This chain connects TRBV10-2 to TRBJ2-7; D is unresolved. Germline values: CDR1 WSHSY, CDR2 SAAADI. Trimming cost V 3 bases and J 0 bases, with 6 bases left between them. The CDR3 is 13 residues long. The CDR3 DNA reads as TGCGCCAGCAGTGACCGTCGCTCCTACGAGCAGTACTTC. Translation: CASSDRRSYEQYF.

The CDR3, as DNA: TGTGCCAGCAGCTTGTTAGAGGACACCATATATTTT. Translated, it gives CASSLLEDTIYF. This chain connects TRBV5-6 to TRBJ1-3; D is unclear. This CDR3 is built from 12 residues. V lost 1 base to trimming and J lost 8 bases, with 7 bases between them. The germline CDR1 and CDR2 sequences are SGHDT and YYEEEE.

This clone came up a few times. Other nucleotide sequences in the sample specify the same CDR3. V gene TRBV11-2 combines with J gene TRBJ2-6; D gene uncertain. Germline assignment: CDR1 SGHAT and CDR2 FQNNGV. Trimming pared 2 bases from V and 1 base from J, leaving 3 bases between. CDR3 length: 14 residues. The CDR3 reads CASSLLSGANVLTF. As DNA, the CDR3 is TGTGCCAGCAGCTTATTGTCTGGGGCCAACGTCCTGACTTTC.

The CDR3 is CASSAMLGVSSYNEQFF. CDR3 DNA: TGTGCCAGCAGCGCGATGCTCGGGGTAAGCTCCTACAATGAGCAGTTCTTC. This chain connects TRBV7-6 to TRBJ2-1; D possibly corresponds to TRBD2 (5 bases). CDR1 and CDR2 (germline): SGHVS, FNYEAQ. This CDR3 is built from 17 residues. V was shortened by 5 bases and J by 0 bases, with 17 bases between the two germline ends.

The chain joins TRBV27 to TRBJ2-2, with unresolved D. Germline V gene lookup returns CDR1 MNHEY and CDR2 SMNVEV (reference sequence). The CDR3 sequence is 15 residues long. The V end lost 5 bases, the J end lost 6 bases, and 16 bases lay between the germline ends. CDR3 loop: CASSPLDGGAGELFF. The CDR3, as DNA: TGTGCCAGCAGTCCGCTGGACGGCGGCGCCGGGGAGCTGTTTTTT.

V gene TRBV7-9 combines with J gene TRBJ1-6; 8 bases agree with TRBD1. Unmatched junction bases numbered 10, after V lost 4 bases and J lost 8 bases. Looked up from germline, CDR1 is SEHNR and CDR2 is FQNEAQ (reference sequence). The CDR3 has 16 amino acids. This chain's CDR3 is CASSSSGQGWDSPLHF. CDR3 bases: TGTGCCAGCAGCTCCAGCGGACAGGGTTGGGATTCACCCCTCCACTTT.

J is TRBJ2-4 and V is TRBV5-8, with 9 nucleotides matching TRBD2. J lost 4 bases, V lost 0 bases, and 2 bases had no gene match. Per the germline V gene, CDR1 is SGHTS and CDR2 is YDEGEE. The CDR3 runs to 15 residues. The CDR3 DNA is TGTGCCAGCAGCTTGGGGCTAGCGGGGAAAAACATTCAGTACTTC. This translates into CASSLGLAGKNIQYF.

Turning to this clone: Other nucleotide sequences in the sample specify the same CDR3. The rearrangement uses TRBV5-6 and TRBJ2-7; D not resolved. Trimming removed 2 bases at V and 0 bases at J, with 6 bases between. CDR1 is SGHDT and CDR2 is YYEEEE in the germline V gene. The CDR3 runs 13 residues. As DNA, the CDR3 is TGTGCCAGCAGCTTATACATCTCCTACGAGCAGTACTTC. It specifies CASSLYISYEQYF. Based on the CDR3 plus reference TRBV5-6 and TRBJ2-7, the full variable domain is DAGVTQSPTHLIKTRGQQVTLRCSPKSGHDTVSWYQQALGQGPQFIFQYYEEEERQRGNFPDRFSGHQFPNYSSELNVNALLLGDSALYLCASSLYISYEQYFGPGTRLTVT.

In nucleotides, the CDR3 is TGTGCCAGCAGCCTTGAAGTTGCCTACAATGAGCAGTTCTTC. Its protein product is CASSLEVAYNEQFF. The chain joins TRBV6-1 to TRBJ2-1; D is uncertain. The V gene lost 6 bases and the J gene lost 2 bases, with 11 bases spanning the gap. The CDR3 extends over 14 amino acids. In germline, CDR1 is MNHNS, CDR2 SASEGT.

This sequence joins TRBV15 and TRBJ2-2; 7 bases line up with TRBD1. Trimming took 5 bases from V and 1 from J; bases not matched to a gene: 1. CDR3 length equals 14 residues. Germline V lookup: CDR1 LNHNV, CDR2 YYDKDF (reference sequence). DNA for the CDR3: TGTGCCACCAGCCACAGGGGGAACACCGGGGAGCTGTTTTTT. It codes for CATSHRGNTGELFF.

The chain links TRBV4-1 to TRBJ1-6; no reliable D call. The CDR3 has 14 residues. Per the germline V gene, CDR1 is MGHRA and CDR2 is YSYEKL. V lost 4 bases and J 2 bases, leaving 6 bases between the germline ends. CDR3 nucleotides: TGCGCCAGCAGCCTCGGCCCCTATAATTCACCCCTCCACTTT. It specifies CASSLGPYNSPLHF.

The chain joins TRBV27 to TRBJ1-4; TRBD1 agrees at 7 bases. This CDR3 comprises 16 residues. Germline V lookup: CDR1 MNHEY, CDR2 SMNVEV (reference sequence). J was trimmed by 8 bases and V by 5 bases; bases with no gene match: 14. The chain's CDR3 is CASSPLGQWLVEKLFF. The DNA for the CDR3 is TGTGCCAGCAGTCCCTTGGGACAGTGGTTGGTAGAAAAACTGTTTTTT. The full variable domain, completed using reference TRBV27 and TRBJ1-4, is EAQVTQNPRYLITVTGKKLTVTCSQNMNHEYMSWYRQDPGLGLRQIYYSMNVEVTDKGDVPEGYKVSRKEKRNFPLILESPSPNQTSLYFCASSPLGQWLVEKLFFGSGTQLSVL.

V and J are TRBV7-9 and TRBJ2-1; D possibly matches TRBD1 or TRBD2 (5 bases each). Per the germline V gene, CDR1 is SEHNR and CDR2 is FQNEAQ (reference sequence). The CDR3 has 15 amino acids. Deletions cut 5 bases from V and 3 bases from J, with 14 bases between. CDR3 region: CASSPTWGNYNEQFF. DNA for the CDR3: TGTGCCAGCAGCCCGACCTGGGGGAACTACAATGAGCAGTTCTTC.